The clone carrying this TCR beta chain was observed a few times. V shed 6 bases and J 15 bases; nucleotides not matched to a gene: 14. CDR3 length: 13 residues. Per the germline V gene, CDR1 is MNHEY and CDR2 is SMNVEV (reference sequence). The data were obtained in a study of quantifying T cell responses using KT2 cells. About the study: Reverse transcription used primers in the TCR alpha and beta constant regions.

Each cDNA got a UMI-containing oligo ligated at its 3' end. An equimolar mix of RC1.1 and RC1.2 primed the beta chain across TRBC1 and TRBC2. TCRdb reprocessed the UMI-ligation and nested PCR reads via MiXCR and lists one record per CDR3 protein. The table shows under 35,000 distinct CDR3 sequences, with roughly 7.2% occurring only once. This receptor was obtained from a human donor. J is TRBJ1-5 and V is TRBV27, with TRBD1 identical over 7 bases. The sequenced sample was PBMCs spiked with cells of the T cell clone KT2. CDR3 coding DNA: TGTGCCAGCAGGGCCGCTGGACAGGCTCTTCCGCATTTT. Protein product: CASRAAGQALPHF.